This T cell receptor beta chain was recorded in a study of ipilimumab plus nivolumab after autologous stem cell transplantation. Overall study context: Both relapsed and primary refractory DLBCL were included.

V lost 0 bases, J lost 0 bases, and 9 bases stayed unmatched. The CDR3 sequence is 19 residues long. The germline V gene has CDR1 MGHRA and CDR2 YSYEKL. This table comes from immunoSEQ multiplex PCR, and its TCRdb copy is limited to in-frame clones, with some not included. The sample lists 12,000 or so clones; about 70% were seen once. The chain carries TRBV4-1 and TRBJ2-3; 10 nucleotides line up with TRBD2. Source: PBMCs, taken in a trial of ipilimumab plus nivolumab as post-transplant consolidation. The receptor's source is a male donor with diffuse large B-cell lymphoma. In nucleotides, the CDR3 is TGCGCCAGCAGCCAAGAGACGGGACTAGCGCAGGCTAGCACAGATACGCAGTATTTT. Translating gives CASSQETGLAQASTDTQYF.